The 2 T cell receptor beta chains below come from one sample, sequenced in a study of CD8 T cells in Susac syndrome. Reverse transcription used roughly 0.45 to 1 ug RNA and random hexamers. TCRdb reanalysed the immunoSEQ multiplex PCR reads using MiXCR and keeps one entry per CDR3 protein. The data hold about 300,000 distinct CDR3 sequences, with roughly 85% observed a single time. Sequencing was performed on CD8+ T cells from PBMCs. These receptors originate from a human donor with multiple sclerosis.

V gene TRBV7-2 combines with J gene TRBJ2-5; D remains unclear. This CDR3 has 17 residues. V gave up 6 bases and J gave up 2 bases, with 22 bases separating them. Germline CDR1 reads SGHTA; CDR2 reads FQGNSA. Written as DNA, the CDR3 is TGTGCCAGCAGGTCAACAGTTTCTATCATTGGGCAAGAGACCCAGTACTTC. It yields the protein CASRSTVSIIGQETQYF.

This chain's CDR3 is CASSLSSLSGNTIYF. Here the CDR3 DNA reads TGTGCCAGCAGTTTATCCAGCCTCTCTGGAAACACCATATATTTT. V usage is TRBV27 and J usage is TRBJ1-3; D is unresolved. The CDR3 spans 15 residues. V lost 0 bases to trimming and J lost 0 bases, with 6 bases between them. CDR1 MNHEY and CDR2 SMNVEV come from the germline V gene (reference sequence).